A selection of T cell receptor beta chains follows, all from one sample in a study of monozygotic twins with inflammatory bowel disease. From the 5' RACE reads, TCRdb lists one entry per CDR3 protein and no DNA. This sample's clone table lists about 440,000 distinct CDR3 sequences. Sequenced sample: blood. Every receptor here comes from a human donor with ulcerative colitis or Crohn's disease, or a healthy co-twin of an affected twin (not recorded which). CDR3s include the opening cysteine and the closing phenylalanine or tryptophan.

v_call	j_call	cdr3_aa
TRBV5-4	TRBJ1-1	CASSRAHFSEAFF
TRBV12-3/TRBV12-4	TRBJ2-5	CASMKGTTQETQYF
TRBV12-3/TRBV12-4	TRBJ1-5	CASSLEVGNQPQHF
TRBV5-1	TRBJ2-3	CASSERDTQYF
TRBV14	TRBJ2-7	CASSQADRFYEQYF
TRBV7-2	TRBJ2-7	CASSLVEGLEQYF
TRBV3-1	TRBJ1-3	CASSPVSSGNTIYF
TRBV6-5	TRBJ2-2	CASSYGGEGVGTGELFF
TRBV7-9	TRBJ2-5	CASSLGLAGEEETQYF
TRBV7-9	TRBJ1-1	CASSLPRTGDTEAFF
TRBV29-1	TRBJ1-1	CSGAQAMNTEAFF
TRBV30	TRBJ1-3	CAWSRGAAKDTIYF
TRBV5-1	TRBJ1-1	CASSFYGEGWTEAFF
TRBV15	TRBJ2-1	CATSSIEPGLRDDEQFF
TRBV4-1	TRBJ2-5	CASSQVGVSPEETQYF
TRBV3-1	TRBJ2-7	CASSHRGVDEQYF
TRBV11-2	TRBJ2-5	CASSLDSGGQETQYF
TRBV7-3	TRBJ2-5	CASSPGTEQTQYF
TRBV29-1	TRBJ2-7	CSVRGQANYEQYF
TRBV18	TRBJ1-1	CASSVDREAFF
TRBV10-3	TRBJ2-1	CAISESDRVYNEQFF
TRBV15	TRBJ2-1	CATSRVGGRGEQFF
TRBV10-3	TRBJ1-1	CAITRTGDTEAFF